The clone carrying this T cell receptor (beta chain) was detected only a few times. As yet, its antigen is unknown. This sample is part of a study of pediatric ulcerative colitis. Profiled with immunoSEQ multiplex PCR; TCRdb holds only in-frame clones, not every one. The sample includes 40,000 to 55,000 clones, 78% seen only once; the top ten take around 3.8%. One to two pinch biopsies were taken from the rectum during colonoscopy. Looked up from germline, CDR1 is SNHLY and CDR2 is FYNNEI. V dropped 6 bases and J dropped 7 bases, with 10 bases sitting between them. The CDR3 spans 11 residues. Regarding the study as a whole: Acute severe colitis showed lower rectal diversity from clonal expansions. Total lymphocyte DNA, not sorted subsets, was the template.

The sequencing sample was made of gut tissue. The sequence derives from a girl aged 10-17 years with moderate ulcerative colitis. This chain connects TRBV2 to TRBJ2-7; D unresolved. The CDR3 is CASRGWSEQYF. CDR3 DNA: TGTGCCAGCAGGGGCTGGAGTGAGCAGTACTTC.